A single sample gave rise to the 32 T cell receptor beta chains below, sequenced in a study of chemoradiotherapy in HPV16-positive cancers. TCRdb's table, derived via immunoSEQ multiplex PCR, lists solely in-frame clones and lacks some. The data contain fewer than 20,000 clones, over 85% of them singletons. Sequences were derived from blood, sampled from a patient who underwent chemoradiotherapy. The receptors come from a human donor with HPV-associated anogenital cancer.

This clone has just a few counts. The CDR3 coding sequence is TGTGCCAGCAGCCCCCGGGGGAGCACAGATACGCAGTATTTT. Translating it yields CASSPRGSTDTQYF. The rearrangement uses TRBV9 and TRBJ2-3, with TRBD2 as a possible D gene (6 bases). There are 14 residues in the CDR3. From germline, CDR1 is SGDLS and CDR2 YYNGEE. V lost 4 bases, J lost 0 bases, and 9 bases lay in between. Looking up the rest from reference TRBV9 and TRBJ2-3 gives the full variable domain: DSGVTQTPKHLITATGQRVTLRCSPRSGDLSVYWYQQSLDQGLQFLIQYYNGEERAKGNILERFSAQQFPDLHSELNLSSLELGDSALYFCASSPRGSTDTQYFGPGTRLTVL.

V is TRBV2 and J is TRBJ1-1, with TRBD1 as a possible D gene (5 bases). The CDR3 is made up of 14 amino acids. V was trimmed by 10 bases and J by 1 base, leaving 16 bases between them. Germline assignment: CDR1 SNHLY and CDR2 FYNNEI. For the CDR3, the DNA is TGTGCCAACTCGGGACTCTCTGGGAACACTGAAGCTTTCTTT. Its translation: CANSGLSGNTEAFF. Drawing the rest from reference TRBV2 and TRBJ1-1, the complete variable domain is EPEVTQTPSHQVTQMGQEVILRCVPISNHLYFYWYRQILGQKVEFLVSFYNNEISEKSEIFDDQFSVERPDGSNFTLKIRSTKLEDSAMYFCANSGLSGNTEAFFGQGTRLTVV.

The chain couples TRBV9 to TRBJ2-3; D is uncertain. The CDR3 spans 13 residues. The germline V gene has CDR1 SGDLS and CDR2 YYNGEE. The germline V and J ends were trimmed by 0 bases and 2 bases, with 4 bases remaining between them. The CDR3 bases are TGTGCCAGCAGCGTAGTCAACACAGATACGCAGTATTTT. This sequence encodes CASSVVNTDTQYF.

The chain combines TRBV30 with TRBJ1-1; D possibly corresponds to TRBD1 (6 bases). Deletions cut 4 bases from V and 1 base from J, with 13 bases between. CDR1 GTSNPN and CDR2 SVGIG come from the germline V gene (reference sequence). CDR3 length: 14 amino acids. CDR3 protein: CAWTGDTWNTEAFF. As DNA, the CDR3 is TGTGCCTGGACCGGGGACACATGGAACACTGAAGCTTTCTTT.

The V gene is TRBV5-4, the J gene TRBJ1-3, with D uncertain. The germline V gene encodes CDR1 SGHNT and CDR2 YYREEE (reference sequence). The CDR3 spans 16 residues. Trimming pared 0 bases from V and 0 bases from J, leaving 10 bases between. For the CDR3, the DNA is TGTGCCAGCAGCTTGGGGGCCCCCGTCTCTGGAAACACCATATATTTT. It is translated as CASSLGAPVSGNTIYF.

This CDR3 reads CASRRIGGLGGNTIYF. The CDR3 coding sequence is TGTGCCAGCAGGAGAATAGGGGGACTCGGTGGAAACACCATATATTTT. The V and J genes are TRBV11-2 and TRBJ1-3; tentative D call: TRBD1 (6 bases). The CDR3 loop spans 16 amino acids. The V and J ends lost 6 bases and 3 bases respectively, with 18 bases between them. Germline values: CDR1 SGHAT, CDR2 FQNNGV.

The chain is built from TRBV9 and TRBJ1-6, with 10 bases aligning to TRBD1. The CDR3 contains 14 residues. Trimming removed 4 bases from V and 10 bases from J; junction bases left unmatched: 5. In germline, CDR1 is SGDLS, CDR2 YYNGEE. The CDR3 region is CASSLGQGNSPLHF. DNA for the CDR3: TGTGCCAGCAGCTTGGGACAGGGGAACTCACCCCTCCACTTT.

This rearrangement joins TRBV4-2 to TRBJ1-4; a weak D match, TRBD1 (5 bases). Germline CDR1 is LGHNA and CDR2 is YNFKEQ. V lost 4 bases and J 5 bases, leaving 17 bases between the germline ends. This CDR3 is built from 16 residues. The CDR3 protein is CASSRETGGRNEKLFF. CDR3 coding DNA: TGTGCCAGCAGCCGAGAAACGGGGGGGAGAAATGAAAAACTGTTTTTT.

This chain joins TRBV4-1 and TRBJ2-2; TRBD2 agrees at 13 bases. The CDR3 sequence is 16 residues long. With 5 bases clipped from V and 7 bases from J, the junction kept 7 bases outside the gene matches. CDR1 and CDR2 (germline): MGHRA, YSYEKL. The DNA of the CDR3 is TGCGCCAGCAGCAGGACTAGCGGGAGTAGCAGCGGGGAGCTGTTTTTT. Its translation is CASSRTSGSSSGELFF.

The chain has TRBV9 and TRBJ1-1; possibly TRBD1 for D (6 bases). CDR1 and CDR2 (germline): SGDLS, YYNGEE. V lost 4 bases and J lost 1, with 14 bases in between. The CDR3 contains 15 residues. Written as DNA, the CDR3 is TGTGCCAGCAGCCCCTGGGGGGGGCCGAACACTGAAGCTTTCTTT. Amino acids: CASSPWGGPNTEAFF. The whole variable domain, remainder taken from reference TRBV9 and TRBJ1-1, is DSGVTQTPKHLITATGQRVTLRCSPRSGDLSVYWYQQSLDQGLQFLIQYYNGEERAKGNILERFSAQQFPDLHSELNLSSLELGDSALYFCASSPWGGPNTEAFFGQGTRLTVV.

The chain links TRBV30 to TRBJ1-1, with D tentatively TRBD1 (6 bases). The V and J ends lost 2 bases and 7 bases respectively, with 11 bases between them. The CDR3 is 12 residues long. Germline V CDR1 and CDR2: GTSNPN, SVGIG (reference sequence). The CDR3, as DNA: TGTGCCTGGAGTCCACGAGGGGGTGAAGCTTTCTTT. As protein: CAWSPRGGEAFF.

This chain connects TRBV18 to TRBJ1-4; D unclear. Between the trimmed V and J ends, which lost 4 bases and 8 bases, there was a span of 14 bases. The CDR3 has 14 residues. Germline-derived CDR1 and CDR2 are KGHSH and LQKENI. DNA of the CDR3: TGTGCCAGCTCACAACCGGGCCACCGAGAAAAACTGTTTTTT. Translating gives CASSQPGHREKLFF.

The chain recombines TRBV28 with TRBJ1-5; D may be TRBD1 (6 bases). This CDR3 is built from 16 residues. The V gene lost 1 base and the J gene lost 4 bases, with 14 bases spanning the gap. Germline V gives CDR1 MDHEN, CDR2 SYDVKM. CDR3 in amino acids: CASSLSGGARNQPQHF. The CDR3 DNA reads TGTGCCAGCAGTTTATCGGGGGGCGCACGGAATCAGCCCCAGCATTTT.

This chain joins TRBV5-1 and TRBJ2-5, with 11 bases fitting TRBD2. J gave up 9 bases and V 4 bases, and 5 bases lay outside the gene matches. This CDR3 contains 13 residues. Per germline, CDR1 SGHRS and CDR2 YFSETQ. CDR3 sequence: CASSGGTSGPQYF. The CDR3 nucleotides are TGCGCCAGCAGCGGCGGGACTAGCGGTCCCCAGTACTTC.

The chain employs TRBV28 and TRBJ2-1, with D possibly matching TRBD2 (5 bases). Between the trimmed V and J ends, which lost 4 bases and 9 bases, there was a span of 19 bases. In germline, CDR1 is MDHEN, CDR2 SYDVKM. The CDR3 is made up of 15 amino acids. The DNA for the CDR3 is TGTGCCAGCAGTTCACCTACCAAACTAGTCGGTGAGCAGTTCTTC. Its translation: CASSSPTKLVGEQFF. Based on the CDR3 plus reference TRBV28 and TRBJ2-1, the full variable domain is DVKVTQSSRYLVKRTGEKVFLECVQDMDHENMFWYRQDPGLGLRLIYFSYDVKMKEKGDIPEGYSVSREKKERFSLILESASTNQTSMYLCASSSPTKLVGEQFFGPGTRLTVL.

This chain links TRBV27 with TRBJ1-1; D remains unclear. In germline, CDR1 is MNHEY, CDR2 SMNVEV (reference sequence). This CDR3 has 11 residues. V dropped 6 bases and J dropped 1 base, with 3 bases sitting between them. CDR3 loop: CASSSNTEAFF. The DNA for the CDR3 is TGTGCCAGCAGCTCGAACACTGAAGCTTTCTTT.

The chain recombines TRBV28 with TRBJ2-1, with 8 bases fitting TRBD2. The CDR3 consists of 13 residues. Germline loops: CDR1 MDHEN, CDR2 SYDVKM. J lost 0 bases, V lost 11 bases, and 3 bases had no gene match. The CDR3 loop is CALSGTSYNEQFF. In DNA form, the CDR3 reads TGTGCCCTTAGCGGGACCTCCTACAATGAGCAGTTCTTC.

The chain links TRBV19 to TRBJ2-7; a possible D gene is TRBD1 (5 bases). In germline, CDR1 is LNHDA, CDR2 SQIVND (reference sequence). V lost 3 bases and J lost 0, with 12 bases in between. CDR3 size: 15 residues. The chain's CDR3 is CASSMGADSSYEQYF. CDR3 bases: TGTGCCAGTAGTATGGGCGCCGACAGCTCCTACGAGCAGTACTTC.

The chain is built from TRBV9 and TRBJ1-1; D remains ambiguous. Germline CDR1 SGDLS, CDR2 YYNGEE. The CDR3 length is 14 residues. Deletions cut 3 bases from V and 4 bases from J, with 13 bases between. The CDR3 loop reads CASSGRGWVTEAFF. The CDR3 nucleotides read TGTGCCAGCAGCGGAAGAGGGTGGGTCACTGAAGCTTTCTTT. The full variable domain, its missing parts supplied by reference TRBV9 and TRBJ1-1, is DSGVTQTPKHLITATGQRVTLRCSPRSGDLSVYWYQQSLDQGLQFLIQYYNGEERAKGNILERFSAQQFPDLHSELNLSSLELGDSALYFCASSGRGWVTEAFFGQGTRLTVV.

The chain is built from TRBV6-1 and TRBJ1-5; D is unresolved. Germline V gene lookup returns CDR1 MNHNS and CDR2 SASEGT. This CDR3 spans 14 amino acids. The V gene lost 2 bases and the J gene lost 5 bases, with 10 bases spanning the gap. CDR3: CASSEFGRDQPQHF. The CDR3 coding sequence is TGTGCCAGCAGTGAATTCGGTAGGGATCAGCCCCAGCATTTT.

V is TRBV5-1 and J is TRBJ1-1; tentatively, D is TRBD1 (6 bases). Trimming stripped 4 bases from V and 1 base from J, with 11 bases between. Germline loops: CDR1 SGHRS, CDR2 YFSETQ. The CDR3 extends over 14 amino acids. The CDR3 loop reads CASSQRDTNTEAFF. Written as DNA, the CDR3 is TGCGCCAGCAGCCAACGGGACACGAACACTGAAGCTTTCTTT.

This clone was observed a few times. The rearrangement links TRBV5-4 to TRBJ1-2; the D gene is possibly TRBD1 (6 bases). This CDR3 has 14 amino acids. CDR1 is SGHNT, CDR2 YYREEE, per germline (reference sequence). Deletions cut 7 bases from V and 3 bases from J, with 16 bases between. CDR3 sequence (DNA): TGTGCCAGCGGAGACAGGCCGGTCTACTATGGCTACACCTTC. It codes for CASGDRPVYYGYTF. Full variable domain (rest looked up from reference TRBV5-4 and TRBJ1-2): ETGVTQSPTHLIKTRGQQVTLRCSSQSGHNTVSWYQQALGQGPQFIFQYYREEENGRGNFPPRFSGLQFPNYSSELNVNALELDDSALYLCASGDRPVYYGYTFGSGTRLTVV.

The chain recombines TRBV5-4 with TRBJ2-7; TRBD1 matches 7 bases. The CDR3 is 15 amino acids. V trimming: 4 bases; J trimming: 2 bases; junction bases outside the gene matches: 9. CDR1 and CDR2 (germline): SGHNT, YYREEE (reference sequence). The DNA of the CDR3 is TGTGCCAGCAGCCCACAACAGGGGTCCCCCTACGAGCAGTACTTC. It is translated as CASSPQQGSPYEQYF.

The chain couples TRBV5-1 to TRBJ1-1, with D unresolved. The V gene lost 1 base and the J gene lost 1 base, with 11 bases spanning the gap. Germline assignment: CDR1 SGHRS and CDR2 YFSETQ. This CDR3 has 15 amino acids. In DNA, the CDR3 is TGCGCCAGCAGCTTGATTGGGAGATCGAACACTGAAGCTTTCTTT. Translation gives CASSLIGRSNTEAFF.

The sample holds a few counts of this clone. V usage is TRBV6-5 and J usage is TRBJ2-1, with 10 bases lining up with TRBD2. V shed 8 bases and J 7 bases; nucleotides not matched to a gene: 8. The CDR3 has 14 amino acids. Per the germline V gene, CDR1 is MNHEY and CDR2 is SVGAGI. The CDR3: CASGSGGETNEQFF. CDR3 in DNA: TGTGCCAGCGGGAGCGGGGGGGAGACTAATGAGCAGTTCTTC.

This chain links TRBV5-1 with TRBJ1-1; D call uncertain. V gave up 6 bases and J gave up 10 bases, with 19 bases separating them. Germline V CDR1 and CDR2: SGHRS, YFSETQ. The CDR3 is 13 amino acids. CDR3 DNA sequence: TGCGCCAGCACCGATATCGGATCGGGGAGAGCTTTCTTT. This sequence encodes CASTDIGSGRAFF.

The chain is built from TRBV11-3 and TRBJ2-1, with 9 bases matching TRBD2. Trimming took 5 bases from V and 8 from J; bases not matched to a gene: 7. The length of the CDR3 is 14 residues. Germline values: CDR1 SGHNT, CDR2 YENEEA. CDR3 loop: CASSLSGLADEQFF. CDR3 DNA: TGTGCCAGCAGCCTGTCGGGACTAGCCGATGAGCAGTTCTTC.

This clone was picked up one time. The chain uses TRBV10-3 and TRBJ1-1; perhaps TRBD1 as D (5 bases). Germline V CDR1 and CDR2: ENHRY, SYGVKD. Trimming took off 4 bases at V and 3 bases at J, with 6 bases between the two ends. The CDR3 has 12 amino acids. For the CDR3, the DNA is TGTGCCATCAGTGTAGGGGACACTGAAGCTTTCTTT. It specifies CAISVGDTEAFF.

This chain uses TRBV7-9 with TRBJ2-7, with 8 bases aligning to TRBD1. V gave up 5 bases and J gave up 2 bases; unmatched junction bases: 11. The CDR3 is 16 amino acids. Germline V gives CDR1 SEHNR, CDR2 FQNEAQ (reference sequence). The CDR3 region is CASSPGQALTPYEQYF. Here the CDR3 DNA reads TGTGCCAGCAGCCCGGGACAGGCCTTAACCCCCTACGAGCAGTACTTC. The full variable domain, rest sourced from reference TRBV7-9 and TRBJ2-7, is DTGVSQNPRHKITKRGQNVTFRCDPISEHNRLYWYRQTLGQGPEFLTYFQNEAQLEKSRLLSDRFSAERPKGSFSTLEIQRTEQGDSAMYLCASSPGQALTPYEQYFGPGTRLTVT.

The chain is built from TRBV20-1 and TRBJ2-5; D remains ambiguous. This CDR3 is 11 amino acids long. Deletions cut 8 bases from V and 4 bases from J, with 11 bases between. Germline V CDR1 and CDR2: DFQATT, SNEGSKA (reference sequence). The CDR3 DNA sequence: TGCAGTCCACTAAAGGGAGAGACCCAGTACTTC. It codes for CSPLKGETQYF.

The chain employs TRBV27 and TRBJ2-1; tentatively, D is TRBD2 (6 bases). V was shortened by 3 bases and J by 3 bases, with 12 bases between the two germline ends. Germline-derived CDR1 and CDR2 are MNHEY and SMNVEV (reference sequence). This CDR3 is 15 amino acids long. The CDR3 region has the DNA TGTGCCAGCAGTTTGGGACTCCCGTTCTACAATGAGCAGTTCTTC. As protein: CASSLGLPFYNEQFF.

The DNA of the CDR3 is TGTGCCAGCATTGAGACGGAGTTCTCTGGAAACACCATATATTTT. Its translation: CASIETEFSGNTIYF. The gene calls are TRBV6-1 and TRBJ1-3; no definite D call. The CDR3 sequence is 15 residues long. Per the germline V gene, CDR1 is MNHNS and CDR2 is SASEGT. The V and J ends lost 7 bases and 0 bases respectively, with 13 bases between them.